This record looks at one T cell receptor beta chain sequence and its context. Its target is not known. One junction end does not reproduce the germline sequence, and a read error may be involved. This sample also contains other DNA sequences that code for the same CDR3. Germline CDR1 is MNHEY and CDR2 is SMNVEV (reference sequence). The CDR3 is 13 amino acids. A multiplex PCR was run with 60 Vbeta primers and 13 Jbeta primers. The assay was immunoSEQ multiplex PCR, and TCRdb's table has in-frame clones only and misses some. The data hold under 150,000 clones, with 65% to 85% observed a single time. This specimen comes from a study of cytomegalovirus exposure and HLA in healthy donors. Study outcomes and limitations: In a later analysis, the majority of CMV-associated beta chains seemingly showed HLA restriction. The majority of TCR sequences were rare, yet some public TCRs appeared in many donors.

V is TRBV27 and J is TRBJ2-6; TRBD1 might be the D (5 bases). The source of this sequence is a middle-aged woman in good health and CMV-seronegative. The specimen was PBMCs. The CDR3 nucleotides read TGTGCCAGCAGTTTATCTGGGGCCAACGGCCTGACTTTC. This translates into CASSLSGANGLTF.